The present entry profiles one T cell receptor beta chain with its context. J lost 12 bases, V lost 5 bases, and 12 bases had no gene match. Per germline, CDR1 SGHTA and CDR2 FQGNSA. This CDR3 spans 13 amino acids. These data originate in a study of blood T cell repertoires in COVID-19. Study summary: Samples representing acute and convalescent COVID-19 were sourced from the United States, Italy and Spain.

Original processing notes: Nucleated cell number was recorded as an estimate derived from reference gene primer amplification. Produced via immunoSEQ multiplex PCR; TCRdb's table is partial and in-frame only. V, J and clone size are taken as reported in that table, and D and trimming were inferred from the DNA itself. The table lists 150,000 to 200,000 clones, around 90% of them singletons. The V call is TRBV7-2, the J call TRBJ1-1; the match to TRBD1 covers 7 bases. Source material: peripheral blood. This TCR was sampled from a man aged 60-69 years with active or convalescent COVID-19. CDR3 in DNA: TGTGCCAGCAGCATACGACAGGGAGGAGTAACTTTCTTT. Protein: CASSIRQGGVTFF.